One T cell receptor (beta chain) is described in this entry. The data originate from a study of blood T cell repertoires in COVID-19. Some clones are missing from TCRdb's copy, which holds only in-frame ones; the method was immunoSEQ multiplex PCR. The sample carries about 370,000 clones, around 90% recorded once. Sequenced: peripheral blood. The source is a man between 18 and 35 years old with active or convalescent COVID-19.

The CDR3 sequence: CASSIQDLGNTEAFF. The CDR3 DNA is TGTGCCAGTAGTATTCAGGATCTGGGGAACACTGAAGCTTTCTTT. The genes are TRBV19 and TRBJ1-1; D call uncertain. V gave up 3 bases and J gave up 1 base, with 12 bases separating them. Germline assignment: CDR1 LNHDA and CDR2 SQIVND (reference sequence). The CDR3 is made up of 15 amino acids.